The 11 T cell receptor beta chains below all came from one sample that was sequenced in a study of shared clonotypes between healthy human individuals. Selected positively for CCR7 and CD45RO-negative, naive CD8 cells excluded terminally differentiated effector memory CD45RA+ cells. Profiling relied on immunoSEQ multiplex PCR, and the TCRdb table lists in-frame clones only, not all of them. The table lists around 2,000,000 clones, approximately 94% of them singletons, with more than 0.95% in the top ten. Sequencing was carried out using naive CD8+ T cells sorted from blood. The receptor source for this set is a man in his late teens or twenties in good health.

A single count supports this clone. This chain links TRBV25-1 with TRBJ2-3; D is possibly TRBD1 (5 bases). The CDR3 loop spans 12 amino acids. V gave up 8 bases and J gave up 5 bases, with 11 bases separating them. Germline CDR1 and CDR2: MGHDK and SYGVNS. In DNA, the CDR3 is TGTGCCAGCCAGGGTATCAAAGATACGCAGTATTTT. Its protein product is CASQGIKDTQYF.

The rearrangement uses TRBV5-4 and TRBJ2-7; tentatively, D is TRBD1 (6 bases). The CDR3 is 15 amino acids. V was pared by 0 bases and J by 0 bases, with 10 bases between. Germline-derived CDR1 and CDR2 are SGHNT and YYREEE (reference sequence). CDR3 sequence: CASSLDQGSSYEQYF. The CDR3 bases are TGTGCCAGCAGCTTGGACCAGGGGAGCTCCTACGAGCAGTACTTC.

This chain connects TRBV5-1 to TRBJ2-1; no firm D call. Germline V gene sequence: CDR1 SGHRS, CDR2 YFSETQ. The V end was cut by 0 bases, the J end by 0 bases, with 13 bases between. This CDR3 comprises 17 residues. CDR3 in amino acids: CASSLDGIASSYNEQFF. CDR3 in DNA: TGCGCCAGCAGCTTGGATGGCATTGCAAGCTCCTACAATGAGCAGTTCTTC.

The J gene is TRBJ2-7, the V gene TRBV29-1; weak D call: TRBD1 (5 bases). CDR3 length: 11 amino acids. The germline V and J ends were trimmed by 5 bases and 6 bases, with 11 bases remaining between them. Germline V CDR1 and CDR2: SQVTM, ANQGSEA. This CDR3 reads CSVSDTLEQYF. In nucleotides, the CDR3 is TGCAGCGTTTCGGACACCCTCGAGCAGTACTTC.

The CDR3: CASSLGPIQETQYF. For the CDR3, the DNA is TGCGCCAGCAGCTTGGGACCGATACAAGAGACCCAGTACTTC. The chain links TRBV5-1 to TRBJ2-5; no reliable D call. The length of the CDR3 is 14 residues. Deletions cut 0 bases from V and 2 bases from J, with 8 bases between. Germline lookup yields CDR1 SGHRS and CDR2 YFSETQ.

This clone was seen once. The chain combines TRBV7-2 with TRBJ2-1; TRBD1 matches 8 bases. Trimming took 2 bases from V and 8 from J; bases not matched to a gene: 5. The CDR3 spans 14 residues. The germline V gene has CDR1 SGHTA and CDR2 FQGNSA. CDR3 DNA: TGTGCCAGCAGCTTAACAGGGGGAGGCGATGAGCAGTTCTTC. Its translation is CASSLTGGGDEQFF.

This chain uses TRBV28 with TRBJ2-3, with 8 nucleotides matching TRBD2. J gave up 0 bases and V 7 bases, and 6 bases lay outside the gene matches. The CDR3 has 15 amino acids. Germline CDR1 and CDR2: MDHEN and SYDVKM. The DNA for the CDR3 is TGTGCCAGCACGCGGGGGGACTCTAGCACAGATACGCAGTATTTT. Translating it yields CASTRGDSSTDTQYF.

This clone came up once. The chain has TRBV7-9 and TRBJ1-1; the D gene is possibly TRBD1 (5 bases). This CDR3 is built from 15 residues. CDR1 and CDR2 (germline): SEHNR, FQNEAQ (reference sequence). The germline V and J ends were trimmed by 3 bases and 5 bases, with 16 bases remaining between them. For the CDR3, the DNA is TGTGCCAGCAGCTTCGCAACAGGAGGGGCGACTGAAGCTTTCTTT. This codes for CASSFATGGATEAFF.

This clone was seen only once. The chain carries TRBV5-4 and TRBJ2-7; 11 positions agree with TRBD2. Per germline, CDR1 SGHNT and CDR2 YYREEE (reference sequence). This CDR3 has 15 residues. V was clipped by 5 bases and J by 3 bases; unmatched bases: 7. The chain's CDR3 is CASSTGTSGFYEQYF. For the CDR3, the DNA is TGTGCCAGCAGTACCGGGACTAGCGGTTTCTACGAGCAGTACTTC.

The chain has TRBV6-5 and TRBJ2-7; D unclear. V lost 6 bases and J lost 4, with 10 bases in between. There are 12 residues in the CDR3. Germline-derived CDR1 and CDR2 are MNHEY and SVGAGI. CDR3 nucleotide sequence: TGTGCCAGCAGGGCCAGCTCTTACGAGCAGTACTTC. Its protein is CASRASSYEQYF.

This clone was observed a single time. V gene TRBV2 combines with J gene TRBJ1-4, with D uncertain. The length of the CDR3 is 14 residues. Germline values: CDR1 SNHLY, CDR2 FYNNEI. The V and J ends lost 2 bases and 6 bases respectively, with 10 bases between them. CDR3 sequence reads: CASSEPGRDEKLFF. CDR3 DNA sequence: TGTGCCAGCAGTGAACCGGGGAGAGATGAAAAACTGTTTTTT.